This T cell receptor (beta chain) is from a study of T cell changes during pregnancy in multiple sclerosis. TCRdb's copy holds only in-frame clones and misses some; the assay was immunoSEQ multiplex PCR. Of 85,000 to 110,000 clones in the sample, 92% were seen once. This CDR3 contains 15 residues. The germline V gene encodes CDR1 SGHTA and CDR2 FQGTGA. V dropped 6 bases and J dropped 4 bases, with 18 bases sitting between them. This TCR was recovered from a female donor with multiple sclerosis, enrolled in a pregnancy study. Material: peripheral blood, obtained after pregnancy. V usage is TRBV7-3 and J usage is TRBJ1-1; D remains unclear. The CDR3 coding sequence is TGTGCCAGCAGTTATATGCCCTTTGGAGTCACTGAAGCTTTCTTT. Translation gives CASSYMPFGVTEAFF.